Described below is a single T cell receptor beta chain sequence and its context. Methods used by the authors: Reference gene primer amplification in the assay estimated nucleated cell counts. The table came from immunoSEQ multiplex PCR; TCRdb's copy has only in-frame clones and leaves some out. V and J calls and clone size follow that table, whereas D and trimming were derived from the DNA. The sample includes around 77,000 clones, under 80% of them seen just once. V lost 2 bases, J lost 7 bases, and 11 bases lay in between. CDR3 length equals 13 residues. Germline loops: CDR1 MNHEY, CDR2 SVGAGI. This sample is drawn from a study of blood T cell repertoires in COVID-19. Study overall: Samples taken during acute and convalescent COVID-19 were collected in the United States, Italy and Spain. Sample material is recorded as cDNA or gDNA derived from T cells, B-cell-depleted T cells, or PBMCs.

The rearrangement uses TRBV6-5 and TRBJ1-1; D is possibly TRBD1 (6 bases). The sequenced sample consisted of peripheral blood. This sequence originates from a woman of 80 years or more with active or convalescent COVID-19. The CDR3 loop reads CASSYQKDSEAFF. The CDR3 nucleotides are TGTGCCAGCAGTTACCAAAAGGACAGTGAAGCTTTCTTT.